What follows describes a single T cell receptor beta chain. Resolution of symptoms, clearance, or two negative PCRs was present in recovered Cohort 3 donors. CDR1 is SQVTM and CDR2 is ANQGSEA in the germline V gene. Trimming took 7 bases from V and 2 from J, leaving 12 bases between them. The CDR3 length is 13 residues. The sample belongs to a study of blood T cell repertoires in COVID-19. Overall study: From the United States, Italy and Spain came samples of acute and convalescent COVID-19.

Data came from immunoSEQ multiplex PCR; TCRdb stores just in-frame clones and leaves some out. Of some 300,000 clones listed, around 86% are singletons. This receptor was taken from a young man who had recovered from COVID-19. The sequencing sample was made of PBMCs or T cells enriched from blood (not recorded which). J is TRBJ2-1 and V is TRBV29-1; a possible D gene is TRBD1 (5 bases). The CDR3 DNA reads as TGCAGCGCCATTGGGGCCCCCTACAATGAGCAGTTCTTC. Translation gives CSAIGAPYNEQFF.